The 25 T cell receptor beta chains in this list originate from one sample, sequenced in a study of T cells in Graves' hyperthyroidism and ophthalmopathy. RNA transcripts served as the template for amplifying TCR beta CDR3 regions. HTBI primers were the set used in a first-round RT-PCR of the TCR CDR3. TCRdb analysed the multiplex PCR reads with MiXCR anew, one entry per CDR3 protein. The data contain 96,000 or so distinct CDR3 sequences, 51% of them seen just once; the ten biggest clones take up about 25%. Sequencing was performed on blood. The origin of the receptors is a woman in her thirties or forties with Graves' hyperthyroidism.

CDR3 sequence: CASSYVRRTTTDTQYF. As DNA, the CDR3 is TGTGCCAGCAGTTACGTGCGGCGGACCACCACAGATACGCAGTATTTT. The chain combines TRBV6-5 with TRBJ2-3; D unclear. CDR3 length equals 16 residues. Germline CDR1 reads MNHEY; CDR2 reads SVGAGI. V lost 2 bases, J lost 2 bases, and 14 bases lay in between.

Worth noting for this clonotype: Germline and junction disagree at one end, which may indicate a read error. In nucleotides, the CDR3 is TGTGCCATCAGTGAGGCCTATGACTACACCTTC. Its translation is CAISEAYDYTF. The chain uses TRBV10-3 and TRBJ1-2; no clear D. Germline values: CDR1 ENHRY, CDR2 SYGVKD. The CDR3 runs to 11 residues.

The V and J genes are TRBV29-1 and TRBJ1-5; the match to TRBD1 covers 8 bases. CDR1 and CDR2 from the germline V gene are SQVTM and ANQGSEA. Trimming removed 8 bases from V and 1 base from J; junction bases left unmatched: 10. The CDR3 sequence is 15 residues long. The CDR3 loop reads CSQTERTGSNQPQHF. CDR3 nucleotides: TGCAGCCAAACAGAACGGACAGGGAGCAATCAGCCCCAGCATTTT.

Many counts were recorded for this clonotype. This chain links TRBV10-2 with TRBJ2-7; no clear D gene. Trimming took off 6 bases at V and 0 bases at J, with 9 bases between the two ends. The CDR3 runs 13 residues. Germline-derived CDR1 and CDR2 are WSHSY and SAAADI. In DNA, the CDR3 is TGCGCCAGCAGACAGTCTATCTCCTACGAGCAGTACTTC. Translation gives CASRQSISYEQYF.

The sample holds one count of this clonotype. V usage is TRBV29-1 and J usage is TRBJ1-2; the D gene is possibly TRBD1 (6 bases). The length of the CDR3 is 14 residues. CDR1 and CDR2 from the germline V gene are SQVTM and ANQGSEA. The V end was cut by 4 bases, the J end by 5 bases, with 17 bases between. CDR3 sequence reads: CSVVGGRVGYGYTF. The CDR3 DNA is TGCAGCGTTGTTGGGGGGCGAGTTGGGTATGGCTACACCTTC.

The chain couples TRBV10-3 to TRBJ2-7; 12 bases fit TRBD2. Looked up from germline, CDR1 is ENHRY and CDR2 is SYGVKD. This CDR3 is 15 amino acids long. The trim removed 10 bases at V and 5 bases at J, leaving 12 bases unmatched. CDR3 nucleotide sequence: TGTGCCACCAGACTAGCGGGAGACGCCGGGGACGAGCAGTACTTC. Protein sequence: CATRLAGDAGDEQYF.

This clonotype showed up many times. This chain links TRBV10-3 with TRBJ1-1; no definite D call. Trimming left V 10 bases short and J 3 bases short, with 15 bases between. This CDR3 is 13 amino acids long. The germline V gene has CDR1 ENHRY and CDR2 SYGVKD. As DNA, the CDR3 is TGTGCCAGCGCTTGGGGTAGTGACACTGAAGCTTTCTTT. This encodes CASAWGSDTEAFF.

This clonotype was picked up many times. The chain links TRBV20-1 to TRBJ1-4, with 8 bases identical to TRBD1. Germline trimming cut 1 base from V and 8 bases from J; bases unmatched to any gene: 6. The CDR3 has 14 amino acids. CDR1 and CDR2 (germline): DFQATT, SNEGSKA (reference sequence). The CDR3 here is CSARGQGRTEKLFF. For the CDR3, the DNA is TGCAGTGCTAGAGGACAGGGGCGGACCGAAAAACTGTTTTTT.

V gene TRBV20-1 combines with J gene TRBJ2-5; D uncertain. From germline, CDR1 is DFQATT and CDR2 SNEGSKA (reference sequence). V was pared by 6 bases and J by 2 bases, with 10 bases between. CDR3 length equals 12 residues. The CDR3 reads CSANVNQETQYF. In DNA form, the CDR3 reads TGCAGTGCCAACGTGAATCAAGAGACCCAGTACTTC.

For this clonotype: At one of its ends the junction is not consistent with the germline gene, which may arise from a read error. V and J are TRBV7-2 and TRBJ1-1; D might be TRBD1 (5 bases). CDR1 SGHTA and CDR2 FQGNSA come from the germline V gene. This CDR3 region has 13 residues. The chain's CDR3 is CASSPTVNTEASF. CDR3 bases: TGTGCCAGTAGCCCGACAGTGAACACTGAAGCTTCCTTT.

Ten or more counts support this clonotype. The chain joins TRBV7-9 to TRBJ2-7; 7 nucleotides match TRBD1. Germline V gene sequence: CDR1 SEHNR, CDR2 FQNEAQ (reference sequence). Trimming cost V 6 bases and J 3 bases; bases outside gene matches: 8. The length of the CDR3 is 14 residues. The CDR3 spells CASSPPGQIYEQYF. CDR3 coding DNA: TGTGCCAGCAGTCCCCCGGGACAGATCTACGAGCAGTACTTC.

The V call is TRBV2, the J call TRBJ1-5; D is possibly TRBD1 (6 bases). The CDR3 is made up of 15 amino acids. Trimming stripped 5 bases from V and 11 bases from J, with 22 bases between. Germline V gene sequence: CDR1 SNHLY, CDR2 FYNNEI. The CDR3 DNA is TGTGCCAGCAGTTTATTGGCTGGGGGCCAAGAGACCCAGCATTTT. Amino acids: CASSLLAGGQETQHF.

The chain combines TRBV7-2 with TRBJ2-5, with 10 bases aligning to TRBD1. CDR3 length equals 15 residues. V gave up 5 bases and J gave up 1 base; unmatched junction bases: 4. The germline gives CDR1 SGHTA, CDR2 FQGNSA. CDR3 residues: CASSTRTGGQETQYF. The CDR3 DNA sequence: TGTGCCAGCAGCACACGGACAGGGGGCCAAGAGACCCAGTACTTC. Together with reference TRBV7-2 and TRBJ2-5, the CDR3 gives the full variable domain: GAGVSQSPSNKVTEKGKDVELRCDPISGHTALYWYRQSLGQGLEFLIYFQGNSAPDKSGLPSDRFSAERTGGSVSTLTIQRTQQEDSAVYLCASSTRTGGQETQYFGPGTRLLVL.

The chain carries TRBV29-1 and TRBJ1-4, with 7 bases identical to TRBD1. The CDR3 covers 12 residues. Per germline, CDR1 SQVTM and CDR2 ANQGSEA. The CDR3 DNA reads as TGCAGAGCCGGGACAGCGGACGAAAAACTGTTTTTT. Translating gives CRAGTADEKLFF.

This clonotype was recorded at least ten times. The CDR3 nucleotides read TGCAGTGCTACATTTTATAGCGGGAGCAAGGGCTACGAGCAGTACTTC. It yields the protein CSATFYSGSKGYEQYF. This chain joins TRBV20-1 and TRBJ2-7; 9 nucleotides match TRBD2. This CDR3 is 16 amino acids long. The junction had 13 bases not matched to a gene; V was cut back by 4 bases and J by 3 bases. The germline gives CDR1 DFQATT, CDR2 SNEGSKA (reference sequence).

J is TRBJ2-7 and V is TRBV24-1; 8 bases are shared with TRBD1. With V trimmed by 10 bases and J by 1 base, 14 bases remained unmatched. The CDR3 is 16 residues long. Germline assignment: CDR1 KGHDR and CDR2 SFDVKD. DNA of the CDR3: TGTGCCACGCGAAACGCGAGGACAGGGCCGTCCTACGAGCAGTACTTC. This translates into CATRNARTGPSYEQYF.

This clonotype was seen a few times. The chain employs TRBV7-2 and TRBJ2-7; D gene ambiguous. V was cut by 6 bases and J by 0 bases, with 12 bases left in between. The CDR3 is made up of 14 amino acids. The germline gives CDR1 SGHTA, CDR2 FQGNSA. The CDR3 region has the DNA TGTGCCAGCAGTCGTAGGGTCTTCTCCTACGAGCAGTACTTC. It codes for CASSRRVFSYEQYF.

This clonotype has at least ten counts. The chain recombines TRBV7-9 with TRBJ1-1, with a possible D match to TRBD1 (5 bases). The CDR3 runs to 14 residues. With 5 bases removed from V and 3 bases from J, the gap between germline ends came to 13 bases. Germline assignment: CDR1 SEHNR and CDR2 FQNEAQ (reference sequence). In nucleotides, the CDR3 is TGTGCCAGCAGCCCAGGGATTCGGGACACTGAAGCTTTCTTT. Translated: CASSPGIRDTEAFF.

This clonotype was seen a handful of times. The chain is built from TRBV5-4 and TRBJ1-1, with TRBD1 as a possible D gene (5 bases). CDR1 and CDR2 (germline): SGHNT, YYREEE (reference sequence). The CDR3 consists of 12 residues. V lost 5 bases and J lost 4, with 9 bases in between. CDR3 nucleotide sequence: TGTGCCAGCAGGACGGGGGGCACTGAAGCTTTCTTT. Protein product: CASRTGGTEAFF.

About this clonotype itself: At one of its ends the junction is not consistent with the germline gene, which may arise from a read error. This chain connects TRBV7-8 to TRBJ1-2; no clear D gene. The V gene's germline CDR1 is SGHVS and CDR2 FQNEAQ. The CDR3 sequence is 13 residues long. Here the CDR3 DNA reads TGTGCCAGCAGCACGGCCGGGAACTATGGCCACACCTTC. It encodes CASSTAGNYGHTF.

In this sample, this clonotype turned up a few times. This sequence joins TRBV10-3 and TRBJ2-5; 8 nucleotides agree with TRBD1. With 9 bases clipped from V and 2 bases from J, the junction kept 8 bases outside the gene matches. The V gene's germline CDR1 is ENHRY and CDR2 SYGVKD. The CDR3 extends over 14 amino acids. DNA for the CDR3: TGTGCCATTCAAACAGGGGGAGATCAAGAGACCCAGTACTTC. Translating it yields CAIQTGGDQETQYF.

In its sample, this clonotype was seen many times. The CDR3 nucleotides read TGTGCCAGCTCACCAATCGATCAAGAGACCCAGTACTTC. Its translation is CASSPIDQETQYF. V gene TRBV18 combines with J gene TRBJ2-5, with D hard to call. The germline V gene has CDR1 KGHSH and CDR2 LQKENI. This CDR3 region has 13 residues. V was pared by 2 bases and J by 2 bases, with 6 bases between.

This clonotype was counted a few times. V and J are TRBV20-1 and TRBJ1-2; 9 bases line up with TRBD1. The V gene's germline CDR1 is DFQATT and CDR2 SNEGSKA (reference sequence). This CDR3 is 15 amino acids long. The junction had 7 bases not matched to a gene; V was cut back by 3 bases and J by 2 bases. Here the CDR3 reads CSASGGQGVNYGYTF. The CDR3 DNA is TGCAGTGCTAGTGGGGGACAGGGTGTCAACTATGGCTACACCTTC.

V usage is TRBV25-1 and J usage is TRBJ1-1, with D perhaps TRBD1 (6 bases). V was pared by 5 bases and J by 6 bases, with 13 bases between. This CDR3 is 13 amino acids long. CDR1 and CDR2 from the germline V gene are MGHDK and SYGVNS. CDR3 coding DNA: TGTGCCAGCAGTTATCTCGGACAGCCTGAAGCTTTCTTT. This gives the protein CASSYLGQPEAFF.

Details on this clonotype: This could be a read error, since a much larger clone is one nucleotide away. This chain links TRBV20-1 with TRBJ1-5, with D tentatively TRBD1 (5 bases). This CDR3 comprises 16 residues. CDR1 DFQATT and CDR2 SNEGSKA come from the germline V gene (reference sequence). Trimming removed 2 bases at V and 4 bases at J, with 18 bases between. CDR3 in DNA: TGCAGTGCTAGAACCCCGACAGCCTTCACGAATCAGCCCCAGCATTTT. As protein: CSARTPTAFTNQPQHF.